This T cell receptor (beta chain) derives from a study of blood T cell repertoires in COVID-19. Trimming took 1 base from V and 3 from J, leaving 15 bases between them. Germline V CDR1 and CDR2: SGDLS, YYNGEE. The CDR3 length is 16 residues. Clones were read by immunoSEQ multiplex PCR, and TCRdb kept only the in-frame ones, dropping some. Here the sample spans about 270,000 clones, 80% to 95% being singletons. This clonotype was sampled from a man aged 40-49 years who had been exposed to COVID-19. Sequenced input: PBMCs or T cells enriched from blood (not recorded which). The chain couples TRBV9 to TRBJ2-3; D might be TRBD1 (6 bases). Here the CDR3 reads CASSVIGGLGTDTQYF. As DNA, the CDR3 is TGTGCCAGCAGCGTAATTGGGGGCCTGGGGACAGATACGCAGTATTTT.